Detailed here is one TCR beta chain. This sample stems from a study of blood T cells in healthy people across ages. Study as a whole: The template switching approach captured approximately one barcoded beta molecule for every two T cells.

V lost 2 bases, J lost 3 bases, and 16 bases lay in between. The CDR3 runs to 16 residues. The V gene's germline CDR1 is LGHNA and CDR2 YNFKEQ. Together with a sample-barcoded 5' primer, a J-beta primer mix was included in a second PCR lasting about 6 to 12 cycles. TCRdb fed the 5' RACE reads into MiXCR, producing one record per CDR3 protein. In the table there are roughly 2 million distinct CDR3 sequences, 40% to 55% of which are singletons. This chain links TRBV4-2 with TRBJ1-2, with D perhaps TRBD1 (6 bases). The clonotype comes from a woman between 40 and 55 years old in good health. Sequencing was performed on blood. The CDR3 nucleotides are TGTGCCAGCAGCCAACTAAAGCGGGGGCTAGACTATGGCTACACCTTC. Encoded protein: CASSQLKRGLDYGYTF.